This T cell receptor beta chain emerged from a study of blood T cell repertoires in COVID-19. The overall study: Collection of acute and convalescent COVID-19 samples took place in the United States, Italy and Spain.

Germline V CDR1 and CDR2: SEHNR, FQNEAQ (reference sequence). Trimming left V 1 base short and J 3 bases short, with 10 bases between. The CDR3 sequence is 14 residues long. Methods used by the authors: Reference gene primer amplification yielded estimated nucleated cell counts. This table comes from immunoSEQ multiplex PCR, and its TCRdb copy is limited to in-frame clones, with some not included. The V and J calls and clone size are taken from that table; D and trimming were inferred from the DNA. The data contain around 120,000 clones, less than 90% of them seen just once; the ten biggest clones take up 2.3%.

The chain is built from TRBV7-9 and TRBJ2-7, with a tentative D call TRBD1 (5 bases). The clonotype was recovered from a woman aged 45-65 years who had recovered from COVID-19. Sequenced: PBMCs or T cells enriched from blood (not recorded which). CDR3 residues: CASSLGQGYYEQYF. The CDR3 DNA is TGTGCCAGCAGCTTAGGGCAGGGTTACTACGAGCAGTACTTC.